This T cell receptor (beta chain) was retrieved from a study of blood T cells in healthy people across ages. Caucasian individuals from Russia who were healthy and aged 6 to 90 acted as donors. Each individual donor underwent a draw of roughly 10 milliliters of peripheral blood. At least 6 micrograms of total RNA were extracted per sample. With respect to this clonotype: One end of the junction is discordant with germline, which a read error may explain.

Germline-derived CDR1 and CDR2 are SGHDN and FVKESK. This CDR3 spans 20 amino acids. Combining a sample-barcoded 5' primer with a J-beta primer mix, a second PCR ran for roughly 6 to 12 cycles. TCRdb itself ran the 5' RACE reads through MiXCR, one entry per CDR3 protein. The sample lists 700,000 to 850,000 distinct CDR3 sequences; about 53% were seen once. The receptor's source is a man older than 75 in good health. The chain joins TRBV14 to TRBJ2-4, with TRBD2 identical over 10 bases. Source material: blood. The CDR3 DNA reads TGTGCCGGCAGCCAAGATCCCGCTAGCGGGAGCGTGTGGGCCAAAAACATTCAGTACTTC. It translates to CAGSQDPASGSVWAKNIQYF. The variable domain in full, with the rest retrieved from reference TRBV14 and TRBJ2-4, is EAGVTQFPSHSVIEKGQTVTLRCDPISGHDNLYWYRRVMGKEIKFLLHFVKESKQDESGMPNNRFLAERTGGTYSTLKVQPAELEDSGVYFCAGSQDPASGSVWAKNIQYFGAGTRLSVL.